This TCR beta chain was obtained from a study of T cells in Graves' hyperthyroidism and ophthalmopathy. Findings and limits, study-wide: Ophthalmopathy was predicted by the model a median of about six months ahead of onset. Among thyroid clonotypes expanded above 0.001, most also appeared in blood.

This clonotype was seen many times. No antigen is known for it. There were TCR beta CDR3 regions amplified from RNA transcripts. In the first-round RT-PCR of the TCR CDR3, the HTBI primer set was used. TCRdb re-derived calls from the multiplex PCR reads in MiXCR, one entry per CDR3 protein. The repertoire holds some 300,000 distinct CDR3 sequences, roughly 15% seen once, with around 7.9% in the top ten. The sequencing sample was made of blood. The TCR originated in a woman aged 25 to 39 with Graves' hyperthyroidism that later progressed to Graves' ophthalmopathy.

In DNA, the CDR3 is TGCAGCGTTGTCTTAGACAATTATGAAAAACTGTTTTTT. This encodes CSVVLDNYEKLFF. This chain links TRBV29-1 with TRBJ1-4; D gene uncertain. CDR1 is SQVTM and CDR2 is ANQGSEA in the germline V gene. V dropped 4 bases and J dropped 6 bases, with 12 bases sitting between them. This CDR3 contains 13 residues.